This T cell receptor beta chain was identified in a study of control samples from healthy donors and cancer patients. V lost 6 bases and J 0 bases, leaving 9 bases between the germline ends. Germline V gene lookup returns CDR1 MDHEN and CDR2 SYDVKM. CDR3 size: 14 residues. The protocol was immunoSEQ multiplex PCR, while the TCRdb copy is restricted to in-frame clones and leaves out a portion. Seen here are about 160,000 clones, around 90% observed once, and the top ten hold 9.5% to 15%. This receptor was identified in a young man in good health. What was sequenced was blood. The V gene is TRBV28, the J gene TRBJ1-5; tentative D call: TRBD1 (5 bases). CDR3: CASRRGNSNQPQHF. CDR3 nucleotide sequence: TGTGCCAGCAGGAGGGGCAATAGCAATCAGCCCCAGCATTTT.